The sequence of this T cell receptor beta chain was determined in a study of CD8+ T cells in alopecia areata. Study-level information: Treated patients were dosed with oral tofacitinib, taking 5 to 10 mg twice daily. Tofacitinib administration persisted for 6 to 18 months, succeeded by 6 months off drug. General study findings and limits: For lesional scalp, especially alopecia totalis/universalis, clonality was higher than in normal scalp.

As regards this clone: Its matching antigen is unknown.

As the sequencing template, cDNA was produced by extracting RNA and reverse transcribing it. Assay: immunoSEQ multiplex PCR; the TCRdb copy retains only in-frame clones and omits some. The top ten hold roughly 0.45% of the sample, which has about 200,000 clones, about two fifths seen once. Indicated treatment: oral pan-JAK inhibitor, 5-10 mg twice daily. From PBMCs, CD4+ and CD8+ T cells were sorted. The specimen was CD4+ T cells sorted from blood, collected at approximately week 30, from a patient treated with tofacitinib. This TCR was sampled from a human donor with alopecia areata.

CDR3 region: CASSLGGQGRTEAFF. In nucleotides, the CDR3 is TGTGCCAGCAGCTTGGGGGGACAGGGACGAACTGAAGCTTTCTTT. The chain links TRBV5-4 to TRBJ1-1; 9 bases are shared with TRBD1. V lost 0 bases to trimming and J lost 5 bases; unmatched junction nucleotides: 5. Looked up from germline, CDR1 is SGHNT and CDR2 is YYREEE (reference sequence). The CDR3 totals 15 residues.